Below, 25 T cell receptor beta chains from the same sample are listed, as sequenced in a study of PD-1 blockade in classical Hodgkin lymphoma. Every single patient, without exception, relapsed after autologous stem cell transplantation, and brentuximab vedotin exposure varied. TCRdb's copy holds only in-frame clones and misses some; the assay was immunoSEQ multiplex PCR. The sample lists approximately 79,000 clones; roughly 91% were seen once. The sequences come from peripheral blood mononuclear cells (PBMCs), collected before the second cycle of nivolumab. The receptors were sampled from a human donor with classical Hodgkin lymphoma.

CDR3 in amino acids: CSVEADSGGELFF. The CDR3, as DNA: TGCAGCGTTGAAGCGGACAGCGGCGGGGAGCTGTTTTTT. The chain couples TRBV29-1 to TRBJ2-2; D perhaps matches TRBD1 (6 bases). Trimming removed 1 base from V and 7 bases from J, with 10 bases in between. This CDR3 contains 13 residues. Germline V gene lookup returns CDR1 SQVTM and CDR2 ANQGSEA.

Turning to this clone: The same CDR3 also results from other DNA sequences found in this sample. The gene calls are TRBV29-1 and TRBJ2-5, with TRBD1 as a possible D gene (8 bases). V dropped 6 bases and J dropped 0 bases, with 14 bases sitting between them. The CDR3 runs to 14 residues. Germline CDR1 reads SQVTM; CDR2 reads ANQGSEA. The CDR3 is CSVGGDRYQETQYF. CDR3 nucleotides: TGCAGCGTGGGGGGGGACAGGTACCAAGAGACCCAGTACTTC. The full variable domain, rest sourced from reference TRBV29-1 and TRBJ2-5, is SAVISQKPSRDICQRGTSLTIQCQVDSQVTMMFWYRQQPGQSLTLIATANQGSEATYESGFVIDKFPISRPNLTFSTLTVSNMSPEDSSIYLCSVGGDRYQETQYFGPGTRLLVL.

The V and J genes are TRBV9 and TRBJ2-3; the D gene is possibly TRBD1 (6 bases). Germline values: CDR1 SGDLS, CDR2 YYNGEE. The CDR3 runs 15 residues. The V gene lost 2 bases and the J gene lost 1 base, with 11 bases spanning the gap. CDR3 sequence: CASSVRQARTDTQYF. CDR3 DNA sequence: TGTGCCAGCAGCGTCCGACAGGCACGCACAGATACGCAGTATTTT. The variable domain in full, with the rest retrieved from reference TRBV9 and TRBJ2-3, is DSGVTQTPKHLITATGQRVTLRCSPRSGDLSVYWYQQSLDQGLQFLIQYYNGEERAKGNILERFSAQQFPDLHSELNLSSLELGDSALYFCASSVRQARTDTQYFGPGTRLTVL.

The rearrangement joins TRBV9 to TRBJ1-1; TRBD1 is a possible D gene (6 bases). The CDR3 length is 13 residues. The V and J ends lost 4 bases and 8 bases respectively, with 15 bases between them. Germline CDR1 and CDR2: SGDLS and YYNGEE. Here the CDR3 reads CASSRGGPGEAFF. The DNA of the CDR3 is TGTGCCAGCAGCAGGGGGGGCCCCGGAGAAGCTTTCTTT.

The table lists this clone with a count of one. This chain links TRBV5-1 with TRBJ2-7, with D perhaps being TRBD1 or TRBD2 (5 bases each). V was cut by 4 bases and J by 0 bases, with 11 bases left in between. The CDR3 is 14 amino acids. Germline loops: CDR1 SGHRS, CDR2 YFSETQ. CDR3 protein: CASSPGPYSYEQYF. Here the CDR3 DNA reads TGCGCCAGCAGCCCGGGACCATACTCCTACGAGCAGTACTTC.

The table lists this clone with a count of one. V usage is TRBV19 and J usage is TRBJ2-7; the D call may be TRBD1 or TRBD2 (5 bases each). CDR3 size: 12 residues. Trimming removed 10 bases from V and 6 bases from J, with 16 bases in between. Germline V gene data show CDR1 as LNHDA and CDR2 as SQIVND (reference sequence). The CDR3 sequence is CAIRDPTGEQYF. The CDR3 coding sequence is TGTGCCATTAGGGACCCGACCGGCGAGCAGTACTTC.

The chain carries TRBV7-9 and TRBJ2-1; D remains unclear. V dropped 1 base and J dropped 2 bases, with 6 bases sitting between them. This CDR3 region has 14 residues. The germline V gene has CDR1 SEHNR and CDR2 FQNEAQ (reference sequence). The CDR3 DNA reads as TGTGCCAGCAGCTTAGGGACGGCCTACAATGAGCAGTTCTTC. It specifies CASSLGTAYNEQFF.

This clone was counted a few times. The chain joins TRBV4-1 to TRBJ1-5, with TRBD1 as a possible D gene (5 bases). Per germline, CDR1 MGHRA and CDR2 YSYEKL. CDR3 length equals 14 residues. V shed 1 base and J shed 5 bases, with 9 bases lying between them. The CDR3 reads CASSQVSQDQPQHF. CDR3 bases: TGCGCCAGCAGCCAAGTTTCACAGGATCAGCCCCAGCATTTT.

The DNA of the CDR3 is TGTGCCTGGAGTCGGAGGGAAACAGATACGCAGTATTTT. Protein: CAWSRRETDTQYF. V and J are TRBV30 and TRBJ2-3, with a tentative D call TRBD2 (6 bases). CDR1 is GTSNPN and CDR2 is SVGIG in the germline V gene (reference sequence). Trimming took off 2 bases at V and 3 bases at J, with 9 bases between the two ends. This CDR3 is 13 amino acids long.

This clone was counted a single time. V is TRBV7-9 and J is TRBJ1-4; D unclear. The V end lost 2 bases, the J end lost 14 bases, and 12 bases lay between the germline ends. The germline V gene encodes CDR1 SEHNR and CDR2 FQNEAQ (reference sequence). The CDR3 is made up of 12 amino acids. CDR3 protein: CASSLSEPGLFF. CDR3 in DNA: TGTGCCAGCAGCTTATCTGAGCCTGGTCTGTTTTTT.

CDR3 DNA sequence: TGTGCCAGCAGTTTATTGGGGGACCCCAACGTCCTGACTTTC. It yields the protein CASSLLGDPNVLTF. This sequence joins TRBV27 and TRBJ2-6, with D perhaps being TRBD1 or TRBD2 (5 bases each). This CDR3 is 14 amino acids long. V lost 1 base and J lost 8, with 9 bases in between. Looked up from germline, CDR1 is MNHEY and CDR2 is SMNVEV (reference sequence).

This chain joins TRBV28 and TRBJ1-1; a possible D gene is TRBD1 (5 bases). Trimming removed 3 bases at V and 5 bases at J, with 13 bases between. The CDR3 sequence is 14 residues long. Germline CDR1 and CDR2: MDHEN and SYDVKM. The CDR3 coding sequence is TGTGCCAGCAGTTTGGTCAGGGTGTGGACTGAAGCTTTCTTT. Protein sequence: CASSLVRVWTEAFF. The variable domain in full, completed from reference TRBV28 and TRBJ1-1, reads DVKVTQSSRYLVKRTGEKVFLECVQDMDHENMFWYRQDPGLGLRLIYFSYDVKMKEKGDIPEGYSVSREKKERFSLILESASTNQTSMYLCASSLVRVWTEAFFGQGTRLTVV.

CDR3 sequence: CASSLNTGELFF. As DNA, the CDR3 is TGTGCCAGCAGCTTGAACACCGGGGAGCTGTTTTTT. This rearrangement joins TRBV5-4 to TRBJ2-2, with D uncertain. V dropped 1 base and J dropped 2 bases, with 0 bases sitting between them. CDR1 and CDR2 (germline): SGHNT, YYREEE (reference sequence). There are 12 residues in the CDR3.

CDR3 nucleotide sequence: TGTGCCAGCAGCTTAGGGTCCGTCGAAAAACTGTTTTTT. It specifies CASSLGSVEKLFF. V is TRBV11-2 and J is TRBJ1-4; D gene unclear. The CDR3 extends over 13 amino acids. Germline V gives CDR1 SGHAT, CDR2 FQNNGV. V was clipped by 1 base and J by 8 bases, with 8 bases between them.

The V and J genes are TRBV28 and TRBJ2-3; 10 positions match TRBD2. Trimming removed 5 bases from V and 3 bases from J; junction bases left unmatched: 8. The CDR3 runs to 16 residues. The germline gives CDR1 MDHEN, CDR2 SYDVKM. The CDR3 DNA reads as TGTGCCAGCAGTCCCGCACTAGCGGGGCAGACAGATACGCAGTATTTT. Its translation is CASSPALAGQTDTQYF.

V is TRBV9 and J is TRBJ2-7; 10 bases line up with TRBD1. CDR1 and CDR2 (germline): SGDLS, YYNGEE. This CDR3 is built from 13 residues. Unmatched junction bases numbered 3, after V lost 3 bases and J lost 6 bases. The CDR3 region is CASSGRDRGEQYF. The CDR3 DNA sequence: TGTGCCAGCAGCGGCCGGGACAGGGGCGAGCAGTACTTC.

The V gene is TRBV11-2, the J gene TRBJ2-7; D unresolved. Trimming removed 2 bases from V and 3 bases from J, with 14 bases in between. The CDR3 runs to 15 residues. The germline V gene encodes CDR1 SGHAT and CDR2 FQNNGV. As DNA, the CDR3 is TGTGCCAGCAGCTTAAGGGCCGTTGAACTCTACGAGCAGTACTTC. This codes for CASSLRAVELYEQYF.

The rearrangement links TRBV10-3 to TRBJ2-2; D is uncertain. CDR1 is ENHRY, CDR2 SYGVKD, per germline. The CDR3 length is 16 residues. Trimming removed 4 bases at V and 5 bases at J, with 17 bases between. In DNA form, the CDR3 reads TGTGCCATCAGTGGAGGAGTCCTCAAAAGAACCGGGGAGCTGTTTTTT. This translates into CAISGGVLKRTGELFF.

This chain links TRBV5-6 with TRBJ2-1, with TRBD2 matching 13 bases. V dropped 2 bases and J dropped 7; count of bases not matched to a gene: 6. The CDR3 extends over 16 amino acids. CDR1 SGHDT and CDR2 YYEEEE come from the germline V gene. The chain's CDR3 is CASSFRTSGRKNEQFF. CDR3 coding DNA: TGTGCCAGCAGCTTTCGGACTAGCGGGAGAAAAAATGAGCAGTTCTTC.

The CDR3 spells CASSRRPAGAAYNEQFF. The DNA for the CDR3 is TGTGCCAGCAGTAGACGTCCAGCGGGAGCGGCCTACAATGAGCAGTTCTTC. The chain is built from TRBV28 and TRBJ2-1; 8 bases map to TRBD2. CDR1 is MDHEN, CDR2 SYDVKM, per germline. With V trimmed by 5 bases and J by 2 bases, 11 bases remained unmatched. There are 17 residues in the CDR3.

The CDR3 here is CASRRTGSNQPQHF. The CDR3 DNA reads as TGTGCCAGCCGTCGGACAGGTAGCAATCAGCCCCAGCATTTT. The V call is TRBV27, the J call TRBJ1-5; 7 bases agree with TRBD1. The CDR3 totals 14 residues. V shed 8 bases, J shed 0 bases, and the junction held 4 bases outside the gene matches. CDR1 is MNHEY, CDR2 SMNVEV, per germline (reference sequence).

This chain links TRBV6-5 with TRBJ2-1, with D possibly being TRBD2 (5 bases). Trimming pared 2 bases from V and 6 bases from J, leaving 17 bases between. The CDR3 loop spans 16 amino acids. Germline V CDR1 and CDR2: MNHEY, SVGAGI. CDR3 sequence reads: CASSYLSAGGRNEQFF. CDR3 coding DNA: TGTGCCAGCAGTTACCTCTCCGCGGGTGGACGCAATGAGCAGTTCTTC.

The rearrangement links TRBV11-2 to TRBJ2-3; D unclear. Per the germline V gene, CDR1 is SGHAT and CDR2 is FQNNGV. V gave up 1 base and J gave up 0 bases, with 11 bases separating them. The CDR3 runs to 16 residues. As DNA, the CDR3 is TGTGCCAGCAGCTTAGGTGGCCGGCCTAGCACAGATACGCAGTATTTT. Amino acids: CASSLGGRPSTDTQYF.

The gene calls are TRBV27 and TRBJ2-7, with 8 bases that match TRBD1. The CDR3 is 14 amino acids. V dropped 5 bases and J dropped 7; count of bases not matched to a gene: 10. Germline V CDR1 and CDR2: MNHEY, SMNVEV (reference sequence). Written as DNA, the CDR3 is TGTGCCAGCAGTCCACCGGACAGGGTCGGAGAGCAGTACTTC. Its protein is CASSPPDRVGEQYF.

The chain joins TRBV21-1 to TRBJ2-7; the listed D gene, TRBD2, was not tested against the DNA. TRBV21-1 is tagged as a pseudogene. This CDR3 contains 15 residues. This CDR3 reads CASSAGTSGTYEQYF. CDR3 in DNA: TGTGCCAGCAGCGCCGGGACTAGCGGTACCTACGAGCAGTACTTC.